This TCR beta chain was recorded in a study of cytomegalovirus exposure and HLA in healthy donors (dated by TCRdb to 2016 to 2017). Notes on the research overall: The roughly 700 repertoires of the first cohort and the roughly 110 validation repertoires were produced on the same platform, according to a later analysis. A separate validation cohort of over 95 different subjects was used in addition to the approximately 610-subject first cohort. The study aimed to test whether cataloging public T cell receptors could reveal signatures of past pathogen exposure. High-throughput TCR immunosequencing, statistical association of individual TCRs with disease status, and machine learning were combined to predict cytomegalovirus infection status.

The donors were included in the validation cohort of 120 subjects, a group kept apart from the approximately 670-subject first cohort. What the authors observed across the whole study: According to the authors, the approach could potentially be generalized to other disease states and immunological phenotypes. The classifier was reported to diagnose cytomegalovirus status with high specificity and sensitivity in both the original and validation cohorts. Subsequent analysis determined that TCRs grouped into clusters in the first cohort also showed a tendency toward co-occurrence across the 120 or so validation repertoires, and approximately 94% of cluster scores exceeded 0. In the study, 150 to 200 TCR beta chains were listed as associated with cytomegalovirus. Three of the identified cytomegalovirus-associated TCR beta chains were confirmed in vitro to be specific for cytomegalovirus antigens. A later analysis lacked HLA typing for the validation cohort, so it scored co-occurrence in that cohort across all 110 or so repertoires. Most TCR sequences were observed very rarely across donors, whereas some public TCRs were present in many individuals.

The library was produced with the immunoSEQ multiplex PCR assay. On the authors' methods: To diagnose cytomegalovirus status from the catalog of TCR beta chain sequences, a statistical classification framework was built. In TCRdb, the immuneACCESS table is reduced to in-frame sequences with V and J assigned. These tables do not hold every clone; where another copy was compared, an unresolved V gene accounts for under half, and the others remain unexplained. That table furnishes V, J and clone size, whereas the DNA furnished D and trimming. This sample holds roughly 56,000 clones; around nine tenths were observed only once. The ten most abundant clones make up 2.2% of the sample. On this clone: Its antigen remains unidentified. Per-nucleotide qualities are absent, and no much larger clonotype sits a single base away.

The CDR3 runs 16 residues from the cysteine to the phenylalanine. Just the 48-base CDR3 DNA is kept, in frame starting at base 1. The CDR1 and CDR2 encoded by the germline V gene are MNHNS and SASEGT. V is reduced by 1 base and J by 4 bases, leaving a spacing of 13 bases between them. The chain employs TRBV6-1 and TRBJ2-2, and the D gene may be TRBD2, 7 bases matching. The sequencing input was PBMCs. The clonotype comes from a woman in her 30s in good health and CMV-seronegative. The CDR3 here reads CASSEVGGLGTGELFF. DNA sequence: TGTGCCAGCAGTGAAGTGGGGGGGCTGGGCACCGGGGAGCTGTTTTTT.